The 20 T cell receptor beta chains reported below all come from one sample, sequenced in a study of neoadjuvant anti-PD-1 for oral cavity cancer. Sequenced by immunoSEQ multiplex PCR; TCRdb stores in-frame clones only, minus some. The profile shows 72,000 or so clones, over 70% of them singletons. Sequenced material: PBMCs, taken before nivolumab (anti-PD-1) treatment. Source of these receptors: a person aged 40 to 85 with oral cavity squamous cell carcinoma.

The chain uses TRBV2 and TRBJ1-2, with 10 bases that match TRBD1. CDR3 length equals 14 residues. V lost 8 bases, J lost 5 bases, and 8 bases stayed unmatched. Germline V gives CDR1 SNHLY, CDR2 FYNNEI. The CDR3 coding sequence is TGTGCCAGCTCTGGACAGGGGGTTCAGTATGGCTACACCTTC. Translated, it gives CASSGQGVQYGYTF.

In its sample, this clone was seen once. The gene calls are TRBV12-5 and TRBJ2-3, with D tentatively TRBD2 (5 bases). The V gene lost 1 base and the J gene lost 4 bases, with 12 bases spanning the gap. Per germline, CDR1 LGHNT and CDR2 FRNRAP. The CDR3 extends over 15 amino acids. This CDR3 reads CASGLGVARPDTQYF. The CDR3 nucleotides read TGTGCTAGTGGTTTGGGGGTAGCGCGCCCAGATACGCAGTATTTT.

This sequence joins TRBV11-1 and TRBJ1-1; D is possibly TRBD1 (5 bases). V lost 2 bases, J lost 4 bases, and 20 bases lay in between. The CDR3 has 17 residues. From germline, CDR1 is SGHAT and CDR2 FQDESV (reference sequence). The CDR3 loop reads CASSLKGTFFTSTEAFF. CDR3 nucleotides: TGTGCCAGCAGCTTAAAAGGGACCTTCTTTACAAGCACTGAAGCTTTCTTT.

The rearrangement links TRBV5-1 to TRBJ2-5; 9 bases line up with TRBD2. The CDR3 is 15 amino acids. Germline trimming cut 2 bases from V and 1 base from J; bases unmatched to any gene: 3. From germline, CDR1 is SGHRS and CDR2 YFSETQ. CDR3 residues: CASSFQAGGQETQYF. CDR3 nucleotides: TGCGCCAGCAGCTTTCAAGCGGGGGGCCAAGAGACCCAGTACTTC.

This clone came up a few times. The chain carries TRBV7-3 and TRBJ1-1; possibly TRBD1 for D (5 bases). The germline gives CDR1 SGHTA, CDR2 FQGTGA. The CDR3 is 15 residues long. Trimming removed 6 bases from V and 4 bases from J, with 18 bases in between. The CDR3 reads CASRRDSLGGTEAFF. The CDR3 nucleotides are TGTGCCAGCAGACGAGACAGTCTCGGAGGCACTGAAGCTTTCTTT. The complete variable domain, with remaining parts taken from reference TRBV7-3 and TRBJ1-1, reads GAGVSQTPSNKVTEKGKYVELRCDPISGHTALYWYRQSLGQGPEFLIYFQGTGAADDSGLPNDRFFAVRPEGSVSTLKIQRTERGDSAVYLCASRRDSLGGTEAFFGQGTRLTVV.

The V call is TRBV4-1, the J call TRBJ2-3; TRBD1 agrees at 7 bases. This CDR3 region has 16 residues. Losses at the gene ends were 0 bases for V and 2 bases for J; bases not matched to a gene: 5. In germline, CDR1 is MGHRA, CDR2 YSYEKL. In DNA, the CDR3 is TGCGCCAGCAGCCAAGAGGGGGACAGAGACACAGATACGCAGTATTTT. Its protein is CASSQEGDRDTDTQYF.

This clone turned up a few times. The chain employs TRBV27 and TRBJ2-7, with TRBD1 matching over 7 bases. CDR1 and CDR2 (germline): MNHEY, SMNVEV (reference sequence). V gave up 2 bases and J gave up 5 bases; unmatched junction bases: 3. This CDR3 region has 13 residues. CDR3 in DNA: TGTGCCAGCAGTTTAAACAGGGGCCACGAGCAGTACTTC. This translates into CASSLNRGHEQYF.

The rearrangement joins TRBV18 to TRBJ2-3, with a tentative D call TRBD2 (5 bases). This CDR3 has 14 residues. Germline CDR1 and CDR2: KGHSH and LQKENI. With 2 bases removed from V and 0 bases from J, the gap between germline ends came to 6 bases. The CDR3 DNA follows: TGTGCCAGCTCACCAGGGAGTAGCACAGATACGCAGTATTTT. It encodes CASSPGSSTDTQYF. Full variable domain (rest looked up from reference TRBV18 and TRBJ2-3): NAGVMQNPRHLVRRRGQEARLRCSPMKGHSHVYWYRQLPEEGLKFMVYLQKENIIDESGMPKERFSAEFPKEGPSILRIQQVVRGDSAAYFCASSPGSSTDTQYFGPGTRLTVL.

This chain links TRBV7-9 with TRBJ1-2; TRBD1 matches 7 bases. The CDR3 loop spans 15 amino acids. V lost 5 bases and J lost 0; bases outside the gene matches: 6. Germline V lookup: CDR1 SEHNR, CDR2 FQNEAQ (reference sequence). The CDR3, as DNA: TGTGCCAGCAGCCCCCCAGGACAGGCTAACTATGGCTACACCTTC. This codes for CASSPPGQANYGYTF.

The V call is TRBV19, the J call TRBJ1-5; D is unresolved. The germline gives CDR1 LNHDA, CDR2 SQIVND (reference sequence). CDR3 length: 14 residues. V gave up 5 bases and J gave up 3 bases, with 11 bases separating them. CDR3 nucleotide sequence: TGTGCCAGTAGTGCCGGCAGGACCAATCAGCCCCAGCATTTT. Amino acid sequence: CASSAGRTNQPQHF.

The chain uses TRBV11-2 and TRBJ2-5, with D possibly matching TRBD2 (6 bases). Trimming stripped 1 base from V and 3 bases from J, with 6 bases between. CDR1 is SGHAT, CDR2 FQNNGV, per germline. The CDR3 is 13 residues long. CDR3 residues: CASSLGLEETQYF. CDR3 DNA sequence: TGTGCCAGCAGCTTAGGACTAGAAGAGACCCAGTACTTC. The complete variable domain, with remaining parts taken from reference TRBV11-2 and TRBJ2-5, reads EAGVAQSPRYKIIEKRQSVAFWCNPISGHATLYWYQQILGQGPKLLIQFQNNGVVDDSQLPKDRFSAERLKGVDSTLKIQPAKLEDSAVYLCASSLGLEETQYFGPGTRLLVL.

This chain uses TRBV5-5 with TRBJ1-2; D possibly corresponds to TRBD1 (5 bases). CDR1 is SGHKS, CDR2 YYEKEE, per germline (reference sequence). The germline V and J ends were trimmed by 3 bases and 4 bases, with 16 bases remaining between them. This CDR3 comprises 15 residues. In nucleotides, the CDR3 is TGTGCCAGCAGCTGGGGGAACCTACGGTCCTATGGCTACACCTTC. This sequence encodes CASSWGNLRSYGYTF.

This sequence joins TRBV9 and TRBJ1-3, with D unclear. This CDR3 contains 16 residues. The ends were cut back, 4 bases at V and 2 bases at J, with 16 bases in the middle. The germline CDR1 and CDR2 sequences are SGDLS and YYNGEE. CDR3 bases: TGTGCCAGCAGCCCCCGGGCAGCTGCCGCTGGAAACACCATATATTTT. It is translated as CASSPRAAAAGNTIYF.

This chain connects TRBV28 to TRBJ2-7; the D gene is possibly TRBD2 (5 bases). V was pared by 6 bases and J by 7 bases, with 16 bases between. Germline V gene sequence: CDR1 MDHEN, CDR2 SYDVKM. This CDR3 is 13 amino acids long. The CDR3 nucleotides read TGTGCCAGCAGGCAGACGGCACCGGGAGAGCAGTACTTC. Protein: CASRQTAPGEQYF.

This clone was picked up one time. The J gene is TRBJ1-3, the V gene TRBV5-1; D is uncertain. The ends were cut back, 0 bases at V and 4 bases at J, with 8 bases in the middle. The CDR3 loop spans 14 amino acids. Looked up from germline, CDR1 is SGHRS and CDR2 is YFSETQ. The CDR3 DNA is TGCGCCAGCAGCTTGGAGGGTGGAGGAAACACCATATATTTT. This gives the protein CASSLEGGGNTIYF.

The V gene is TRBV7-6, the J gene TRBJ1-4; no reliable D call. Trimming removed 5 bases at V and 7 bases at J, with 11 bases between. The CDR3 length is 13 residues. The germline V gene has CDR1 SGHVS and CDR2 FNYEAQ. CDR3 coding DNA: TGTGCCAGCAGCCCCTGGGAGGGTGAAAAACTGTTTTTT. Translated: CASSPWEGEKLFF.

The chain couples TRBV11-1 to TRBJ2-7; D possibly corresponds to TRBD1 (5 bases). CDR3 length: 13 residues. The germline V and J ends were trimmed by 4 bases and 5 bases, with 12 bases remaining between them. Germline CDR1 is SGHAT and CDR2 is FQDESV (reference sequence). This CDR3 is CASSSNRINEQYF. CDR3 DNA: TGTGCCAGCAGCTCGAACAGGATCAACGAGCAGTACTTC. Filled out from reference TRBV11-1 and TRBJ2-7, the complete variable domain reads EAEVAQSPRYKITEKSQAVAFWCDPISGHATLYWYRQILGQGPELLVQFQDESVVDDSQLPKDRFSAERLKGVDSTLKIQPAELGDSAMYLCASSSNRINEQYFGPGTRLTVT.

Worth noting for this clone: This likely comes from a read error, as the CDR3 has no conserved phenylalanine or tryptophan at its end. Because the CDR3's place on the DNA is in doubt, the DNA is left out and the CDR3 is given as listed by TCRdb. The chain combines TRBV7-9 with TRBJ2-7; the DNA was not compared with TRBD1, the D call given in the table. The CDR3 is 12 amino acids long, termini counted. Germline loops: CDR1 SEHNR, CDR2 FQNEAQ (reference sequence). This chain's CDR3 is CASSLGAGTAVL.

The chain carries TRBV5-5 and TRBJ2-7, with D perhaps being TRBD1 or TRBD2 (5 bases each). Germline CDR1 and CDR2: SGHKS and YYEKEE (reference sequence). The CDR3 is 16 amino acids. V lost 0 bases, J lost 3 bases, and 16 bases lay in between. Written as DNA, the CDR3 is TGTGCCAGCAGCTTGGGAGGGGCGTCGTCCCTCTACGAGCAGTACTTC. Its translation is CASSLGGASSLYEQYF. Full variable domain (outside the CDR3, taken from reference TRBV5-5 and TRBJ2-7): DAGVTQSPTHLIKTRGQQVTLRCSPISGHKSVSWYQQVLGQGPQFIFQYYEKEERGRGNFPDRFSARQFPNYSSELNVNALLLGDSALYLCASSLGGASSLYEQYFGPGTRLTVT.

V and J are TRBV5-6 and TRBJ2-3; 7 bases agree with TRBD1. The trim removed 5 bases at V and 2 bases at J, leaving 14 bases unmatched. The CDR3 is 17 amino acids. Germline CDR1 reads SGHDT; CDR2 reads YYEEEE. CDR3 sequence reads: CASSPYGTDLFTDTQYF. CDR3 coding DNA: TGTGCCAGCAGTCCCTACGGGACAGATTTGTTCACAGATACGCAGTATTTT.